The 7 T cell receptor beta chains given below trace back to one sample, sequenced in a study of CD8 T cells in ankylosing spondylitis. Their specific antigens are unknown. Study-wide findings and caveats: In ankylosing spondylitis blood, a motif of about eight highly homologous TCR beta variants appeared characteristic.

TCRdb re-derived calls from the 5' RACE reads in MiXCR, one entry per CDR3 protein. This sample has around 770,000 distinct CDR3 sequences; 10% to 15% occur once, and the top ten carry just over 0.5%. Sequencing input: blood, either unsorted or a sorted T cell fraction (not recorded which). These receptors were obtained from a male donor with ankylosing spondylitis.

The V gene is TRBV29-1, the J gene TRBJ1-3; maybe TRBD1 (6 bases). With 6 bases removed from V and 3 bases from J, the gap between germline ends came to 21 bases. This CDR3 spans 16 amino acids. Per the germline V gene, CDR1 is SQVTM and CDR2 is ANQGSEA. The CDR3 nucleotides read TGCAGCGTCGAACTTAATAGGGGGGGGCTTGGAAACACCATATATTTT. Protein product: CSVELNRGGLGNTIYF.

This clonotype was seen at least ten times. The V call is TRBV11-2, the J call TRBJ2-5; D not certain. Germline CDR1 is SGHAT and CDR2 is FQNNGV. The CDR3 extends over 12 amino acids. Trimming cost V 2 bases and J 9 bases, with 10 bases left between them. CDR3 sequence: CASSLNRDSQYF. In DNA, the CDR3 is TGTGCCAGCAGCTTAAATCGCGACTCCCAGTACTTC.

V gene TRBV6-1 combines with J gene TRBJ2-1; 8 nucleotides match TRBD2. The CDR3 spans 15 residues. Per the germline V gene, CDR1 is MNHNS and CDR2 is SASEGT. V was clipped by 7 bases and J by 3 bases; unmatched bases: 8. CDR3 sequence (DNA): TGTGCCAGCAACCCGGGGGGGGGATACTACAATGAGCAGTTCTTC. It yields the protein CASNPGGGYYNEQFF.

This clonotype showed up just a few times. V is TRBV20-1 and J is TRBJ1-1, with D unresolved. CDR3 size: 14 residues. Germline assignment: CDR1 DFQATT and CDR2 SNEGSKA (reference sequence). V lost 5 bases and J 1 base, leaving 14 bases between the germline ends. The CDR3: CSAAPATSNTEAFF. In DNA, the CDR3 is TGCAGTGCTGCCCCGGCGACATCGAACACTGAAGCTTTCTTT.

This clonotype occurred many times. The rearrangement uses TRBV11-2 and TRBJ2-6; no clear D gene. Germline CDR1 reads SGHAT; CDR2 reads FQNNGV. The CDR3 has 13 amino acids. Deletions cut 3 bases from V and 2 bases from J, with 2 bases between. The DNA of the CDR3 is TGTGCCAGCAGCTTTACTGGGGCCAACGTCCTGACTTTC. Translating gives CASSFTGANVLTF.

This clonotype appeared a few times. CDR3 protein: CAWSVLGGETQYF. For the CDR3, the DNA is TGTGCCTGGAGTGTACTGGGAGGAGAGACCCAGTACTTC. The chain has TRBV30 and TRBJ2-5; a possible D gene is TRBD2 (6 bases). V was pared by 0 bases and J by 4 bases, with 9 bases between. Germline loops: CDR1 GTSNPN, CDR2 SVGIG (reference sequence). This CDR3 is built from 13 residues.

The V and J genes are TRBV18 and TRBJ2-1; the match to TRBD2 covers 12 bases. Germline V gives CDR1 KGHSH, CDR2 LQKENI. This CDR3 contains 20 residues. The ends lost 2 bases at V and 0 bases at J; junction bases unmatched: 11. The CDR3 sequence is CASSPSIGTSGPSSYNEQFF. The CDR3 nucleotides read TGTGCCAGCTCACCATCAATCGGGACTAGCGGGCCGAGCTCCTACAATGAGCAGTTCTTC. Based on the CDR3 plus reference TRBV18 and TRBJ2-1, the full variable domain is NAGVMQNPRHLVRRRGQEARLRCSPMKGHSHVYWYRQLPEEGLKFMVYLQKENIIDESGMPKERFSAEFPKEGPSILRIQQVVRGDSAAYFCASSPSIGTSGPSSYNEQFFGPGTRLTVL.